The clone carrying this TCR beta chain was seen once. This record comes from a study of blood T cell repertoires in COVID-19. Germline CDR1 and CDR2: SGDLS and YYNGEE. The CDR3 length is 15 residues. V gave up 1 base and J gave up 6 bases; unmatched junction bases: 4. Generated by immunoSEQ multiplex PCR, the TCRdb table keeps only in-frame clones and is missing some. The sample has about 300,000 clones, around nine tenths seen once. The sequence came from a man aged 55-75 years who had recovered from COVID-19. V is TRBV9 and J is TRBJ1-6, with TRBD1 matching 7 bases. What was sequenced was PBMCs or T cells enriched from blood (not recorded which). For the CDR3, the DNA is TGTGCCAGCAGCGTATCCGGGACAGTTAATTCACCCCTCCACTTT. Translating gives CASSVSGTVNSPLHF.